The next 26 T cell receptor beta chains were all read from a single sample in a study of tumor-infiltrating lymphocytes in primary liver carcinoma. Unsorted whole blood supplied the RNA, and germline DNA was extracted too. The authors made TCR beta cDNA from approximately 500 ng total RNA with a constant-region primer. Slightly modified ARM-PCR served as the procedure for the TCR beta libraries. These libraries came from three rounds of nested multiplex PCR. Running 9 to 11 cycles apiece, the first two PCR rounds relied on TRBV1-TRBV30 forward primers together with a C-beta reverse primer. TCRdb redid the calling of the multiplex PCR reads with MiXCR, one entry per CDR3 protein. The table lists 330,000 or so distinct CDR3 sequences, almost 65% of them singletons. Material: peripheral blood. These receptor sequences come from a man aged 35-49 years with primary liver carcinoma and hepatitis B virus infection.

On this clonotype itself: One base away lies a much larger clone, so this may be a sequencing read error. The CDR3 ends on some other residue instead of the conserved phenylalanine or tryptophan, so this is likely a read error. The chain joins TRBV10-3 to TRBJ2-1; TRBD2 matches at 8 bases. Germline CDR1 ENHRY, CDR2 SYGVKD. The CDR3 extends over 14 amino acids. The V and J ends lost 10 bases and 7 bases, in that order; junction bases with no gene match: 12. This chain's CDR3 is CATTLGRDANEQFL. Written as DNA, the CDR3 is TGTGCCACCACCCTCGGGAGGGACGCAAATGAGCAGTTCCTC.

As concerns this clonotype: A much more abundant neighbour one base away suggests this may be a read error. The CDR3: CASSRTGDTETQYF. Written as DNA, the CDR3 is TGTGCCAGCAGTCGGACAGGGGACACGGAGACCCAGTACTTC. The chain employs TRBV6-5 and TRBJ2-5; TRBD1 matches at 9 bases. The CDR3 spans 14 residues. The J segment lost 5 bases and the V segment lost 5 bases, leaving 6 bases of the junction unmatched. CDR1 MNHEY and CDR2 SVGAGI come from the germline V gene.

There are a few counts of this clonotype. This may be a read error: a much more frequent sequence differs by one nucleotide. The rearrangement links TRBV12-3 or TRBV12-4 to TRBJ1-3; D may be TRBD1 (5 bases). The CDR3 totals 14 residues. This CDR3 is CAGSSSAGGNTIYF. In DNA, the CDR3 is TGTGCCGGCAGCTCCTCGGCAGGGGGAAACACCATATATTTT.

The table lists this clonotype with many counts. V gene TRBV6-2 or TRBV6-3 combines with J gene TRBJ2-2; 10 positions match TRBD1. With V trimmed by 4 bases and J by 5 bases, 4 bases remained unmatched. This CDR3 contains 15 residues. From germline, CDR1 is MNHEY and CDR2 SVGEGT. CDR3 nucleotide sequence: TGTGCCAGCAGTTCCGGACAGGGGGTTACCGGGGAGCTGTTTTTT. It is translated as CASSSGQGVTGELFF.

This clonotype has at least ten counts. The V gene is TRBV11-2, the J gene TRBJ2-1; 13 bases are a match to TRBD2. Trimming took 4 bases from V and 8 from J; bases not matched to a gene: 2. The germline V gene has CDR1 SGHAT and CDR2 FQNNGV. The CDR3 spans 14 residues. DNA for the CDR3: TGTGCCAGCAGCTGGACTAGCGGGAGCTATGAGCAGTTCTTC. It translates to CASSWTSGSYEQFF.

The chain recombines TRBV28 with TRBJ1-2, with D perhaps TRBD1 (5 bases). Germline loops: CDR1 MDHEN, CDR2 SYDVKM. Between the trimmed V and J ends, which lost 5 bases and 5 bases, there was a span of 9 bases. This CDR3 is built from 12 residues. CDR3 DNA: TGTGCCAGCAGTGTATCAGGGTATGGCTACACCTTC. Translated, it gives CASSVSGYGYTF.

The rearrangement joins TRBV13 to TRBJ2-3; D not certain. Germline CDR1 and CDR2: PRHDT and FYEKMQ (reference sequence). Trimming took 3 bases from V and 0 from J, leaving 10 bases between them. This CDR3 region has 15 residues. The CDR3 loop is CASSFVEDSTDTQYF. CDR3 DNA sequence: TGTGCCAGCAGCTTTGTTGAGGACAGCACAGATACGCAGTATTTT.

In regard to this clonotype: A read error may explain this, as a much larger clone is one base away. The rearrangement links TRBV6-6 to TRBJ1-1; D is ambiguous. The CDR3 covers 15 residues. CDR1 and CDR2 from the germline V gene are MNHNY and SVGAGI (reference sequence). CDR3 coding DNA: TGTGACAGCAGTTACTCCGAGAGAATGAACACTGAAGCTTTCTTT. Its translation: CDSSYSERMNTEAFF.

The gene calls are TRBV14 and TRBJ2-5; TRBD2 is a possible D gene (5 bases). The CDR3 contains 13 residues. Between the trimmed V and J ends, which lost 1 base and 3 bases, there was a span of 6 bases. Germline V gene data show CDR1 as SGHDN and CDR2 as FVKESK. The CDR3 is CASSQVEEETQYF. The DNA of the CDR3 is TGTGCCAGCAGCCAAGTGGAGGAAGAGACCCAGTACTTC.

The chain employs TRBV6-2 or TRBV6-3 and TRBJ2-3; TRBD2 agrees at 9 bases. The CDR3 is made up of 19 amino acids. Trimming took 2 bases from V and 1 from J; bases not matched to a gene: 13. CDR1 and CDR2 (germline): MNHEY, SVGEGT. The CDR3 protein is CASSYPGTSQRAGTDTQYF. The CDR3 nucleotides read TGTGCCAGCAGTTACCCGGGGACTAGCCAAAGAGCCGGCACAGATACGCAGTATTTT.

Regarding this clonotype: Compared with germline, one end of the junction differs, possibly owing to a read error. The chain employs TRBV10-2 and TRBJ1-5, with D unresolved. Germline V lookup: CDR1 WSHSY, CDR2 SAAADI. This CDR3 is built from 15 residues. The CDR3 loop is CASREAGYSNQHQHF. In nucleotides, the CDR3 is TGCGCCAGCAGGGAGGCAGGATATAGCAATCAGCACCAGCATTTT.

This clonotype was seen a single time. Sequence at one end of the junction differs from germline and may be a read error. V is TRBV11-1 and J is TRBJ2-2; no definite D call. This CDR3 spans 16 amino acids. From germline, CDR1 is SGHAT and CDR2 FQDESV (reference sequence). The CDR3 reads CTSSALGPANTGELFF. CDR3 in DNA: TGTACCAGCAGCGCTCTCGGACCCGCGAACACCGGGGAGCTGTTTTTT. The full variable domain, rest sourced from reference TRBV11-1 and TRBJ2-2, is EAEVAQSPRYKITEKSQAVAFWCDPISGHATLYWYRQILGQGPELLVQFQDESVVDDSQLPKDRFSAERLKGVDSTLKIQPAELGDSAMYLCTSSALGPANTGELFFGEGSRLTVL.

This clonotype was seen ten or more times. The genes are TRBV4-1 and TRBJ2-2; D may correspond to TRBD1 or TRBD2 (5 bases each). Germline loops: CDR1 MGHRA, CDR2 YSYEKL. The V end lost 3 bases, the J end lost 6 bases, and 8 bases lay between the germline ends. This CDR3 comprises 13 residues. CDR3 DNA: TGCGCCAGCAGCCAGGGGGAGTCCGGGGAGCTGTTTTTT. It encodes CASSQGESGELFF.

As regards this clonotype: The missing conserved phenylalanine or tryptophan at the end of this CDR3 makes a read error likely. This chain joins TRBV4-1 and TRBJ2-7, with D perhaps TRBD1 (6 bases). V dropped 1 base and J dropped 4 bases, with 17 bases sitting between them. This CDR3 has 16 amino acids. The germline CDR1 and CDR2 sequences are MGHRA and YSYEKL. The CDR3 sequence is CASSQGWPRGRYEQYL. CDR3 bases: TGCGCCAGCAGCCAAGGATGGCCCAGGGGCAGATACGAGCAGTACCTC.

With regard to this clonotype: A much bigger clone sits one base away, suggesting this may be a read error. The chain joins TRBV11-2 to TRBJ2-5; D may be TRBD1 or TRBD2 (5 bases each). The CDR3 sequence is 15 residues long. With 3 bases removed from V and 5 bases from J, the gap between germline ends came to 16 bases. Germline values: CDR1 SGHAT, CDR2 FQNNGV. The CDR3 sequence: CASSFREGEGETQYF. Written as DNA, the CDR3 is TGTGCCAGCAGCTTTAGAGAGGGAGAGGGGGAGACCCAGTACTTC. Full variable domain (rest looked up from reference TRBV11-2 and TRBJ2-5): EAGVAQSPRYKIIEKRQSVAFWCNPISGHATLYWYQQILGQGPKLLIQFQNNGVVDDSQLPKDRFSAERLKGVDSTLKIQPAKLEDSAVYLCASSFREGEGETQYFGPGTRLLVL.

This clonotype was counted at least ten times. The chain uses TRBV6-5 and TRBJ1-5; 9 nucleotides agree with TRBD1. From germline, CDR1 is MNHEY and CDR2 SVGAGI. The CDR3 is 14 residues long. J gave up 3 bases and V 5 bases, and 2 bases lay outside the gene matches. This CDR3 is CASSRDRANQPQHF. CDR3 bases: TGTGCCAGCAGTCGGGACAGGGCCAATCAGCCCCAGCATTTT.

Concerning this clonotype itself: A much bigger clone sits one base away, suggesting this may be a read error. DNA for the CDR3: TGTGCCATCAGTGAGATCGCGAACACCAGGGAGCTGTTTTTT. This encodes CAISEIANTRELFF. The chain is built from TRBV10-3 and TRBJ2-2; unclear D gene. CDR3 size: 14 residues. CDR1 and CDR2 from the germline V gene are ENHRY and SYGVKD.

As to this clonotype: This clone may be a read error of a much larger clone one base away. CDR3 loop: CASRGDLLYNEQFF. CDR3 nucleotide sequence: TGTGCCAGCAGGGGGGATTTACTCTACAATGAGCAGTTCTTC. The rearrangement joins TRBV6-1 to TRBJ2-1; D tentatively reads TRBD1 or TRBD2 (5 bases each). CDR1 MNHNS and CDR2 SASEGT come from the germline V gene. The CDR3 contains 14 residues. The V end was cut by 6 bases, the J end by 3 bases, with 12 bases between.

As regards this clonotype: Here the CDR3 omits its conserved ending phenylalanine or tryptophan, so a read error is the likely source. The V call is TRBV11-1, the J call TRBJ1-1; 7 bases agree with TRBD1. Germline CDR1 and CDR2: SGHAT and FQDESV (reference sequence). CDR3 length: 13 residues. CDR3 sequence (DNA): TGCGCCAGCAGCTTACAGGGGTGGAAGGAGGCTTTCTGT. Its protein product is CASSLQGWKEAFC.

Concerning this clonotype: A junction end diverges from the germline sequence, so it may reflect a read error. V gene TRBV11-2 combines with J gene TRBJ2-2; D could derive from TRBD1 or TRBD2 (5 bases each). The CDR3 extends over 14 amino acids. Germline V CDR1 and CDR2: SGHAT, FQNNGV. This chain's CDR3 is CASTLEGRTRELFF. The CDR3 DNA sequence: TGTGCCAGCACTCTAGAGGGACGCACCCGGGAGCTGTTTTTT. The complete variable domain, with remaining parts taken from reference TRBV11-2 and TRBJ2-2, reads EAGVAQSPRYKIIEKRQSVAFWCNPISGHATLYWYQQILGQGPKLLIQFQNNGVVDDSQLPKDRFSAERLKGVDSTLKIQPAKLEDSAVYLCASTLEGRTRELFFGEGSRLTVL.

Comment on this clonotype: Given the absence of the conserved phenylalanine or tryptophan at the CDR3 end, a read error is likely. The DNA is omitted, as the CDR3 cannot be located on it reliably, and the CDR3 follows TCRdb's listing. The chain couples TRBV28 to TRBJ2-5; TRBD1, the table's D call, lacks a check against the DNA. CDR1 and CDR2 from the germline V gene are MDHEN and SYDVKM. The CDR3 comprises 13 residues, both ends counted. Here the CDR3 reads CASSTKRQNRGNI.

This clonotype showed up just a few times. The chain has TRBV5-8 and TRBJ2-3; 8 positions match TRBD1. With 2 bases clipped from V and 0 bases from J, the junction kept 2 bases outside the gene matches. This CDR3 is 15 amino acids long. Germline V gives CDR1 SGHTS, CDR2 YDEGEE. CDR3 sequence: CASSLSGGSTDTQYF. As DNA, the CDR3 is TGTGCCAGCAGCTTATCAGGGGGCAGCACAGATACGCAGTATTTT. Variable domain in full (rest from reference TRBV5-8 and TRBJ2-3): EAGVTQSPTHLIKTRGQQATLRCSPISGHTSVYWYQQALGLGLQFLLWYDEGEERNRGNFPPRFSGRQFPNYSSELNVNALELEDSALYLCASSLSGGSTDTQYFGPGTRLTVL.

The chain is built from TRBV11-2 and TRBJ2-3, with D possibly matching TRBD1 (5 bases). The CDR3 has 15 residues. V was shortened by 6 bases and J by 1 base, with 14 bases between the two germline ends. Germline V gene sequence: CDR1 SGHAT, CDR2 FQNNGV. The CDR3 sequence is CASSLIGAGTDTQYF. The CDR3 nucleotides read TGTGCCAGCAGTCTGATAGGGGCGGGCACAGATACGCAGTATTTT.

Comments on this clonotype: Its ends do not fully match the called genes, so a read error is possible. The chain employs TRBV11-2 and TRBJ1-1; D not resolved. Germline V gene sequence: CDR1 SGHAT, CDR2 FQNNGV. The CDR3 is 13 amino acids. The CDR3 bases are TGTGCCAGCAGCCCTTACCCCGTTACGGAAGCTATCTTT. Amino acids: CASSPYPVTEAIF. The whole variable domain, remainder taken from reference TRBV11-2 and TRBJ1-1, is EAGVAQSPRYKIIEKRQSVAFWCNPISGHATLYWYQQILGQGPKLLIQFQNNGVVDDSQLPKDRFSAERLKGVDSTLKIQPAKLEDSAVYLCASSPYPVTEAIFGQGTRLTVV.

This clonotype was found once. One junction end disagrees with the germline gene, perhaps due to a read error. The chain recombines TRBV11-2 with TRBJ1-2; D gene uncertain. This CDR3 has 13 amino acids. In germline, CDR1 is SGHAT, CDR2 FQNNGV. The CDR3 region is CASSLAAGHGYTF. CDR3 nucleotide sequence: TGTGCCAGCAGCTTAGCGGCTGGGCATGGTTACACCTTC.

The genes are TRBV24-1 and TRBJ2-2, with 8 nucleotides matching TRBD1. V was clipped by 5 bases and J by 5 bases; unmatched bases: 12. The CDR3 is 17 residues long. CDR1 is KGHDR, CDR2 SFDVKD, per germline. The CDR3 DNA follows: TGTGCCACCAGTGCCCCCGGACAGGGAACGGGAACCGGGGAGCTGTTTTTT. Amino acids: CATSAPGQGTGTGELFF.